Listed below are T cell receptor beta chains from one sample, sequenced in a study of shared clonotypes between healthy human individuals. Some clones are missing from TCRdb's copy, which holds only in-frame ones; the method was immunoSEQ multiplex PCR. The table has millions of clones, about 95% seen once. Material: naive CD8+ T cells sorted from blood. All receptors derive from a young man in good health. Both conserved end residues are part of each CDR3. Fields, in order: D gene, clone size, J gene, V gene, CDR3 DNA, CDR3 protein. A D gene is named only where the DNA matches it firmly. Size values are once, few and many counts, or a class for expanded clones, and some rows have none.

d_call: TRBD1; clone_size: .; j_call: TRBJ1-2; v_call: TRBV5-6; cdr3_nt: TGTGCCAGCAGCCACTCAACAGGGGACTATGGCTACACCTTC; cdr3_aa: CASSHSTGDYGYTF
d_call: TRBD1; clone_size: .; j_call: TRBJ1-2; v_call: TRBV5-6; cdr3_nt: TGTGCCAGCAGCTCTACAACAGGGGGAGTTGGCTACACCTTC; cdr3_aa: CASSSTTGGVGYTF
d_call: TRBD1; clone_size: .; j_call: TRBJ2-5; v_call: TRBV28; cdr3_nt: TGTGCCAGCAGTTTACTTACGACAGGGGGCTCGGAGACCCAGTACTTC; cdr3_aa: CASSLLTTGGSETQYF
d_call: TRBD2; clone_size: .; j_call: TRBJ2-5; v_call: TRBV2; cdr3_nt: TGTGCCAGCATAATAGCGGGGGCGGTAGAAGAGACCCAGTACTTC; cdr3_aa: CASIIAGAVEETQYF
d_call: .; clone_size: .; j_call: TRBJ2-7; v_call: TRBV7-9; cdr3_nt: TGTGCCAGCAGCTCCCCACAAGTCGGCTACGAGCAGTACTTC; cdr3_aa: CASSSPQVGYEQYF
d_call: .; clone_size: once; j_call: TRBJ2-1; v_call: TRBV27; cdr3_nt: TGTGCCAGCAAGGGGTCCCACAATGAGCAGTTCTTC; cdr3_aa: CASKGSHNEQFF
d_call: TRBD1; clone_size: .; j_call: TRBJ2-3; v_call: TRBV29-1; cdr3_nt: TGCAGCGTTGACCCGGCGGACAGGGCCCCCACAGATACGCAGTATTTT; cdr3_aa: CSVDPADRAPTDTQYF
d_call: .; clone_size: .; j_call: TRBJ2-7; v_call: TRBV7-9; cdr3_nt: TGTGCCAGCAGCTTAGATCCTTCCGAGCAGTACTTC; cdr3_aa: CASSLDPSEQYF
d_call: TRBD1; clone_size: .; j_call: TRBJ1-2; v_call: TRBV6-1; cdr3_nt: TGTGCCAGCAGCAACACAGGGGGAGCCTACACCTTC; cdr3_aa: CASSNTGGAYTF
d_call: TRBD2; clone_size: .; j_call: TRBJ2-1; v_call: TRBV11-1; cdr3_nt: TGTGCCAGCAGCTTGGGACTAGAAGACAATGAGCAGTTCTTC; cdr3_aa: CASSLGLEDNEQFF
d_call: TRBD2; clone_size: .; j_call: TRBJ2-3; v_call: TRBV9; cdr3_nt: TGTGCCAGCAGCGTGGGACTAGCGGGGCCCTCTAGCACAGATACGCAGTATTTT; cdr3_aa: CASSVGLAGPSSTDTQYF
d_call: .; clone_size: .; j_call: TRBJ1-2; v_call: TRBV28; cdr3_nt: TGTGCCAGCAGTTTTGATTTAGGGGGCTACACCTTC; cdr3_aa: CASSFDLGGYTF
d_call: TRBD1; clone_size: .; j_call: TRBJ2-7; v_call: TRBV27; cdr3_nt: TGTGCCAGCAGCCGAATGGACAGGTCCACCTACGAGCAGTACTTC; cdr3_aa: CASSRMDRSTYEQYF